One and the same sample provided the 5 T cell receptor beta chains below, sequenced in a study of cytomegalovirus exposure and HLA in healthy donors (dated by TCRdb to about 2017). The receptor library was made with the immunoSEQ multiplex PCR assay. The multiplex PCR relied on a mix of 60 forward primers for TCR Vbeta segments and 13 reverse primers for TCR Jbeta segments. TCRdb provides this immuneACCESS table in a form limited to in-frame rearrangements. Some clones are lacking; in checked studies, under half of them reflect an unresolved V gene, and why the rest are absent is not known. Across this sample there are 75,000 to 90,000 clones, with over 70% seen only once. Of the sample, approximately 20% is held by the ten largest clones. The specimen was PBMCs. These TCRs come from a man aged 25-40 years in good health and CMV-seropositive.

The chain has TRBV4-2 and TRBJ2-7, with a tentative D call TRBD1 (6 bases). Germline lookup yields CDR1 LGHNA and CDR2 YNFKEQ. The CDR3 covers 14 residues. Trimming removed 3 bases from V and 2 bases from J, with 11 bases in between. The CDR3 bases are TGTGCCAGCAGCCATACAGGGCAAACCTACGAGCAGTACTTC. Its translation: CASSHTGQTYEQYF.

The genes are TRBV7-2 and TRBJ2-7; perhaps TRBD2 as D (6 bases). This CDR3 has 15 amino acids. Trimming removed 2 bases from V and 0 bases from J, with 11 bases in between. The germline gives CDR1 SGHTA, CDR2 FQGNSA. The CDR3 reads CASSLLRGGSYEQYF. CDR3 sequence (DNA): TGTGCCAGCAGCTTATTGCGGGGTGGCTCCTACGAGCAGTACTTC.

The CDR3 loop is CASKASGSWNEQFF. The CDR3 bases are TGTGCCAGCAAGGCTAGCGGGAGCTGGAATGAGCAGTTCTTC. This rearrangement joins TRBV28 to TRBJ2-1, with 10 nucleotides matching TRBD2. Germline-derived CDR1 and CDR2 are MDHEN and SYDVKM. This CDR3 comprises 14 residues. J lost 7 bases, V lost 7 bases, and 7 bases had no gene match.

This chain uses TRBV19 with TRBJ2-7; D may be TRBD2 (6 bases). Germline V gene sequence: CDR1 LNHDA, CDR2 SQIVND (reference sequence). V dropped 5 bases and J dropped 5 bases, with 13 bases sitting between them. The CDR3 consists of 13 residues. The CDR3 sequence: CASSWGLGNEQYF. CDR3 coding DNA: TGTGCCAGTAGTTGGGGACTCGGGAACGAGCAGTACTTC.

J is TRBJ1-5 and V is TRBV7-9; no firm D call. The V gene lost 1 base and the J gene lost 4 bases, with 8 bases spanning the gap. CDR3 length: 14 residues. The germline V gene encodes CDR1 SEHNR and CDR2 FQNEAQ (reference sequence). DNA for the CDR3: TGTGCCAGCAGCTTAGGTGGCGGGAATCAGCCCCAGCATTTT. Its translation: CASSLGGGNQPQHF.